This T cell receptor (beta chain) was sequenced for a study of blood T cell repertoires in COVID-19. This clone was recorded once. Profiled with immunoSEQ multiplex PCR; TCRdb holds only in-frame clones, not every one. Of around 120,000 clones in the sample, 80% to 90% were seen once. Sequencing was carried out using peripheral blood. This receptor was identified in a man older than 75 with active or convalescent COVID-19.

The CDR3 protein is CASSFPGRGDEQFF. In nucleotides, the CDR3 is TGTGCCAGCAGTTTCCCGGGCAGGGGCGATGAGCAGTTCTTC. The chain couples TRBV28 to TRBJ2-1; possibly TRBD1 for D (6 bases). The CDR3 totals 14 residues. V lost 3 bases and J 8 bases, leaving 14 bases between the germline ends. Germline CDR1 is MDHEN and CDR2 is SYDVKM.